The next 30 T cell receptor beta chains were all read from a single sample in a study of Ad26.COV2.S vaccination and SARS-CoV-2 variants. Some clones are missing from TCRdb's copy, which holds only in-frame ones; the method was immunoSEQ multiplex PCR. The table shows roughly 700,000 clones, with 89% occurring only once. Treatment here: 15 to 20 received Ad26.COV2.S at low or high dose, single or two shots; several received placebo; per-sample allocation not given. Collection of the samples took place on day 63 after the first injection of vaccine or placebo. The sequenced sample was peripheral blood, obtained in a trial of Ad26.COV2.S vaccine versus placebo. The receptors come from a person between 18 and 60 years old who received the Ad26.COV2.S COVID-19 vaccine or a placebo.

This clone was seen only once. The V gene is TRBV30, the J gene TRBJ2-1; D could derive from TRBD1 or TRBD2 (6 bases each). Germline V gives CDR1 GTSNPN, CDR2 SVGIG (reference sequence). The CDR3 is 14 residues long. V dropped 1 base and J dropped 7 bases, with 14 bases sitting between them. CDR3: CAWSEGRRGNEQFF. CDR3 sequence (DNA): TGTGCCTGGAGTGAGGGGAGGAGGGGGAATGAGCAGTTCTTC.

The V and J genes are TRBV5-1 and TRBJ2-3, with 15 positions matching TRBD2. The germline gives CDR1 SGHRS, CDR2 YFSETQ. The V segment lost 4 bases and the J segment 2 bases; nucleotides outside the gene matches: 8. The CDR3 is 18 amino acids. The CDR3 coding sequence is TGCGCCAGCAGCCCGGGACTAGCGGGGGGCCGGGCCACAGATACGCAGTATTTT. As protein: CASSPGLAGGRATDTQYF.

This clone appeared a single time. The chain employs TRBV27 and TRBJ1-5; D uncertain. CDR3 length: 12 amino acids. V lost 5 bases and J 6 bases, leaving 8 bases between the germline ends. The germline V gene has CDR1 MNHEY and CDR2 SMNVEV (reference sequence). The CDR3 DNA is TGTGCCAGCAGTCCCGCGGGTCAGCCCCAGCATTTT. Protein sequence: CASSPAGQPQHF.

CDR3 amino acids: CASSRGSPANSPLHF. The CDR3 bases are TGTGCCAGCAGTCGGGGCTCGCCGGCTAATTCACCCCTCCACTTT. The rearrangement uses TRBV2 and TRBJ1-6; D might be TRBD1 (5 bases). Trimming left V 5 bases short and J 6 bases short, with 14 bases between. Germline V gene sequence: CDR1 SNHLY, CDR2 FYNNEI. The CDR3 has 15 amino acids.

The V call is TRBV4-1, the J call TRBJ2-2, with D perhaps TRBD1 (5 bases). Germline loops: CDR1 MGHRA, CDR2 YSYEKL. This CDR3 has 15 amino acids. Trimming removed 2 bases at V and 1 base at J, with 8 bases between. The DNA of the CDR3 is TGCGCCAGCAGCCAAACAACAGGGAACACCGGGGAGCTGTTTTTT. Translating it yields CASSQTTGNTGELFF.

The rearrangement uses TRBV29-1 and TRBJ1-4, with 8 bases fitting TRBD1. V lost 7 bases to trimming and J lost 7 bases; unmatched junction nucleotides: 5. Germline V gives CDR1 SQVTM, CDR2 ANQGSEA. The CDR3 has 12 residues. CDR3 in DNA: TGCAGCGCCAGGGGGCTAGGTGAAAAACTGTTTTTT. It codes for CSARGLGEKLFF.

This sequence joins TRBV5-6 and TRBJ1-3; a weak D match, TRBD1 (5 bases). Trimming shortened V by 4 bases and J by 0 bases, and 20 bases separated the two germline ends. CDR1 is SGHDT, CDR2 YYEEEE, per germline. The CDR3 is 18 amino acids. CDR3 nucleotide sequence: TGTGCCAGCAGCCCCGGGACTTTCACAAATTACTCTGGAAACACCATATATTTT. As protein: CASSPGTFTNYSGNTIYF.

This chain uses TRBV7-2 with TRBJ2-2; no definite D call. The CDR3 extends over 15 amino acids. With 3 bases removed from V and 6 bases from J, the gap between germline ends came to 14 bases. Germline assignment: CDR1 SGHTA and CDR2 FQGNSA. Here the CDR3 DNA reads TGTGCCAGCAGCTTCGCCGGGTTCACCCCCGGGGAGCTGTTTTTT. This translates into CASSFAGFTPGELFF.

V is TRBV4-2 and J is TRBJ2-2, with TRBD1 matching over 8 bases. The trim removed 4 bases at V and 2 bases at J, leaving 12 bases unmatched. The CDR3 runs 18 residues. Per the germline V gene, CDR1 is LGHNA and CDR2 is YNFKEQ. The DNA of the CDR3 is TGTGCCAGCAGCCGATCTGACAGGGGCGCGTCAAACACCGGGGAGCTGTTTTTT. Amino acids: CASSRSDRGASNTGELFF.

The V call is TRBV7-8, the J call TRBJ1-1; D uncertain. The CDR3 runs to 13 residues. The V gene's germline CDR1 is SGHVS and CDR2 FQNEAQ. V lost 6 bases, J lost 4 bases, and 12 bases lay in between. The CDR3 DNA reads TGTGCCAGCAGTGAGCTCCGGGGCACTGAAGCTTTCTTT. Its protein product is CASSELRGTEAFF. Filled out from reference TRBV7-8 and TRBJ1-1, the complete variable domain reads GAGVSQSPRYKVAKRGQDVALRCDPISGHVSLFWYQQALGQGPEFLTYFQNEAQLDKSGLPSDRFFAERPEGSVSTLKIQRTQQEDSAVYLCASSELRGTEAFFGQGTRLTVV.

The chain recombines TRBV7-9 with TRBJ2-4; D might be TRBD2 (6 bases). CDR1 and CDR2 from the germline V gene are SEHNR and FQNEAQ (reference sequence). The CDR3 has 16 amino acids. Trimming stripped 2 bases from V and 0 bases from J, with 11 bases between. The CDR3 nucleotides read TGTGCCAGCAGCTTAACGGGAGTGGGAGCCAAAAACATTCAGTACTTC. Encoded protein: CASSLTGVGAKNIQYF.

This chain connects TRBV6-2 or TRBV6-3 to TRBJ1-1; the D is unclear. Germline V lookup: CDR1 MNHEY, CDR2 SVGEGT. This CDR3 spans 14 amino acids. V lost 1 base and J 4 bases, leaving 10 bases between the germline ends. The CDR3 DNA sequence: TGTGCCAGCAGTTACTGGAGAGACGGCACTGAAGCTTTCTTT. Its translation: CASSYWRDGTEAFF.

The chain joins TRBV5-6 to TRBJ1-1; TRBD1 is a possible D gene (6 bases). CDR1 and CDR2 (germline): SGHDT, YYEEEE. The CDR3 length is 13 residues. V lost 4 bases and J 3 bases, leaving 10 bases between the germline ends. This CDR3 reads CASSRQVDTEAFF. DNA for the CDR3: TGTGCCAGCAGCCGACAGGTCGACACTGAAGCTTTCTTT.

CDR3 bases: TGTGCCAGTAGTATAGGGCGGGGGGACTACAATGAGCAGTTCTTC. This translates into CASSIGRGDYNEQFF. V is TRBV19 and J is TRBJ2-1; 8 nucleotides align to TRBD2. CDR1 is LNHDA and CDR2 is SQIVND in the germline V gene (reference sequence). This CDR3 is built from 15 residues. V trimming: 1 base; J trimming: 3 bases; junction bases outside the gene matches: 2. The whole variable domain, filled in from reference TRBV19 and TRBJ2-1, reads DGGITQSPKYLFRKEGQNVTLSCEQNLNHDAMYWYRQDPGQGLRLIYYSQIVNDFQKGDIAEGYSVSREKKESFPLTVTSAQKNPTAFYLCASSIGRGDYNEQFFGPGTRLTVL.

The chain joins TRBV5-1 to TRBJ1-6, with D possibly being TRBD1 (6 bases). Germline loops: CDR1 SGHRS, CDR2 YFSETQ. Trimming shortened V by 6 bases and J by 7 bases, and 14 bases separated the two germline ends. CDR3 length: 14 residues. The CDR3 protein is CASTPGTQNSPLHF. The DNA for the CDR3 is TGCGCCAGCACCCCCGGGACACAAAATTCACCCCTCCACTTT.

On this clone itself: Other DNA variants within this sample encode the same CDR3. The gene calls are TRBV9 and TRBJ2-1; 8 bases align to TRBD2. Germline-derived CDR1 and CDR2 are SGDLS and YYNGEE. Trimming cost V 0 bases and J 4 bases; bases outside gene matches: 3. The CDR3 has 15 residues. The DNA for the CDR3 is TGTGCCAGCAGCGTAGTGGCGGGGGGATACAATGAGCAGTTCTTC. Translation gives CASSVVAGGYNEQFF.

The chain recombines TRBV7-8 with TRBJ2-1; the match to TRBD2 covers 7 bases. The CDR3 is 18 residues long. CDR1 SGHVS and CDR2 FQNEAQ come from the germline V gene. V gave up 2 bases and J gave up 4 bases; unmatched junction bases: 14. CDR3 region: CASSLKVLARIGYNEQFF. In nucleotides, the CDR3 is TGTGCCAGCAGCTTAAAGGTACTAGCGAGAATTGGGTACAATGAGCAGTTCTTC.

The chain is built from TRBV27 and TRBJ2-7; TRBD1 might be the D (5 bases). CDR1 is MNHEY, CDR2 SMNVEV, per germline (reference sequence). There are 16 residues in the CDR3. Trimming removed 6 bases from V and 2 bases from J, with 20 bases in between. The CDR3 region is CASSPLFSAGPYEQYF. The CDR3 nucleotides are TGTGCCAGCAGCCCCCTGTTCTCGGCAGGGCCCTACGAGCAGTACTTC.

V is TRBV6-1 and J is TRBJ2-7, with D possibly being TRBD2 (5 bases). Trimming stripped 0 bases from V and 4 bases from J, with 10 bases between. Per the germline V gene, CDR1 is MNHNS and CDR2 is SASEGT. The CDR3 extends over 14 amino acids. The CDR3 coding sequence is TGTGCCAGCAGTGAAGCGGGCAGGAGGTACGAGCAGTACTTC. Translating it yields CASSEAGRRYEQYF.

This chain links TRBV5-1 with TRBJ2-5; D is unclear. The V gene's germline CDR1 is SGHRS and CDR2 YFSETQ. With 4 bases removed from V and 3 bases from J, the gap between germline ends came to 13 bases. CDR3 length: 14 residues. DNA of the CDR3: TGCGCCAGCAGCGCCGTGGGCGCAGAAGAGACCCAGTACTTC. This encodes CASSAVGAEETQYF.

The genes are TRBV12-5 and TRBJ2-7, with D perhaps matching TRBD1 (6 bases). CDR1 is LGHNT, CDR2 FRNRAP, per germline. V lost 1 base and J lost 0, with 13 bases in between. CDR3 length equals 16 residues. The CDR3, as DNA: TGTGCTAGTGGTTTGGGCGTTGGACAGTTCTCCTACGAGCAGTACTTC. Its protein product is CASGLGVGQFSYEQYF. Supplemented by reference TRBV12-5 and TRBJ2-7, the full variable domain reads DARVTQTPRHKVTEMGQEVTMRCQPILGHNTVFWYRQTMMQGLELLAYFRNRAPLDDSGMPKDRFSAEMPDATLATLKIQPSEPRDSAVYFCASGLGVGQFSYEQYFGPGTRLTVT.

The V gene is TRBV6-4, the J gene TRBJ2-1; 9 bases are shared with TRBD2. Germline V CDR1 and CDR2: MRHNA, SNTAGT. V was pared by 6 bases and J by 8 bases, with 8 bases of the junction left unmatched. The CDR3 consists of 14 residues. Written as DNA, the CDR3 is TGTGCCAGCAGAGCCCTAGCGGGATCCGATGAGCAGTTCTTC. This sequence encodes CASRALAGSDEQFF.

The DNA of the CDR3 is TGTGCCAGCAGCTTTAACCCCCCCGGACCCGGGAGCGACAATGAGCAGTTCTTC. Translating it yields CASSFNPPGPGSDNEQFF. The chain couples TRBV7-3 to TRBJ2-1, with D tentatively TRBD2 (6 bases). V was clipped by 3 bases and J by 5 bases, with 23 bases between them. Per the germline V gene, CDR1 is SGHTA and CDR2 is FQGTGA. The CDR3 runs 18 residues.

The chain couples TRBV5-1 to TRBJ1-5, with D maybe TRBD1 (5 bases). The CDR3 consists of 12 residues. Trimming pared 0 bases from V and 11 bases from J, leaving 9 bases between. Germline V gene data show CDR1 as SGHRS and CDR2 as YFSETQ. The CDR3 protein is CASSLDGRAQHF. The DNA for the CDR3 is TGCGCCAGCAGCTTGGACGGCAGGGCCCAGCATTTT.

This rearrangement joins TRBV6-5 to TRBJ1-1; D gene ambiguous. The CDR3 spans 13 residues. CDR1 MNHEY and CDR2 SVGAGI come from the germline V gene. Trimming left V 6 bases short and J 0 bases short, with 8 bases between. The CDR3 loop reads CASRYGLNTEAFF. In nucleotides, the CDR3 is TGTGCCAGCAGATACGGGCTGAACACTGAAGCTTTCTTT.

The chain has TRBV6-5 and TRBJ1-1, with TRBD1 matching 9 bases. Trimming took 2 bases from V and 3 from J; bases not matched to a gene: 7. CDR1 is MNHEY, CDR2 SVGAGI, per germline. This CDR3 spans 16 amino acids. The CDR3 is CASSYGQGRKDTEAFF. The CDR3 region has the DNA TGTGCCAGCAGTTACGGACAGGGGCGGAAGGACACTGAAGCTTTCTTT.

In its sample, this clone was seen once. This sequence joins TRBV18 and TRBJ2-5; a possible D gene is TRBD2 (6 bases). Germline V gene data show CDR1 as KGHSH and CDR2 as LQKENI. The CDR3 contains 16 residues. Trimming pared 1 base from V and 3 bases from J, leaving 15 bases between. The CDR3 DNA reads as TGTGCCAGCTCACCACGTACTAGCCGAGGGGAAGAGACCCAGTACTTC. This sequence encodes CASSPRTSRGEETQYF.

The chain's CDR3 is CASSLSVASYEQYF. The CDR3, as DNA: TGTGCCAGCAGTTTATCGGTGGCCTCCTACGAGCAGTACTTC. V gene TRBV27 combines with J gene TRBJ2-7, with no clear D. There are 14 residues in the CDR3. Trimming took 0 bases from V and 0 from J, leaving 6 bases between them. CDR1 is MNHEY, CDR2 SMNVEV, per germline (reference sequence).

The rearrangement links TRBV19 to TRBJ2-5, with D possibly being TRBD2 (5 bases). From germline, CDR1 is LNHDA and CDR2 SQIVND (reference sequence). Trimming took 4 bases from V and 7 from J, leaving 16 bases between them. This CDR3 is built from 14 residues. DNA for the CDR3: TGTGCCAGTAGTAACCTGGCGCGGACTGGGACCCAGTACTTC. It translates to CASSNLARTGTQYF.

This sequence joins TRBV6-2 or TRBV6-3 and TRBJ1-6, with TRBD1 matching 8 bases. V lost 2 bases, J lost 7 bases, and 10 bases stayed unmatched. The CDR3 length is 17 residues. Germline V CDR1 and CDR2: MNHEY, SVGEGT. CDR3 sequence reads: CASSYLRTGSYNSPLHF. Written as DNA, the CDR3 is TGTGCCAGCAGTTACCTCAGGACAGGGAGCTACAATTCACCCCTCCACTTT.